The 29 T cell receptor beta chains below were found in one sample sequenced in a study of glioma-infiltrating T cells after dendritic cell vaccination. Here immunoSEQ multiplex PCR was the method, and the copy in TCRdb shows in-frame clones only, minus some. The sample lists more than 60,000 clones, about 81% occurring once. Sequencing used blood, obtained before dendritic cell vaccination. All receptors come from a human donor with glioblastoma.

The chain employs TRBV7-2 and TRBJ2-1, with TRBD2 identical over 9 bases. Germline values: CDR1 SGHTA, CDR2 FQGNSA. The V gene end was trimmed by 7 bases and the J gene end by 5 bases; junction bases not matched to a gene: 9. This CDR3 is built from 15 residues. The CDR3 bases are TGTGCCAGCACCACCCGCGGGGGGGGAAACAATGAGCAGTTCTTC. Amino acid sequence: CASTTRGGGNNEQFF.

The table lists this clone with a count of one. V is TRBV7-2 and J is TRBJ2-1; 12 nucleotides align to TRBD2. J was trimmed by 6 bases and V by 3 bases; bases with no gene match: 3. CDR3 size: 15 residues. CDR1 is SGHTA and CDR2 is FQGNSA in the germline V gene. Here the CDR3 reads CASSLLAGGPNEQFF. The CDR3 DNA is TGTGCCAGCAGCTTGCTAGCGGGGGGGCCCAATGAGCAGTTCTTC.

The chain uses TRBV5-1 and TRBJ2-3; possible D gene TRBD1, 5 bases. Germline V gives CDR1 SGHRS, CDR2 YFSETQ. The V gene lost 0 bases and the J gene lost 2 bases, with 7 bases spanning the gap. This CDR3 has 14 amino acids. The CDR3 sequence is CASSLEGPTDTQYF. The CDR3 DNA reads TGCGCCAGCAGCTTGGAGGGGCCCACAGATACGCAGTATTTT.

The chain carries TRBV28 and TRBJ1-1, with a tentative D call TRBD1 (6 bases). The CDR3 length is 14 residues. Germline CDR1 MDHEN, CDR2 SYDVKM. V was clipped by 4 bases and J by 4 bases, with 13 bases between them. The CDR3 spells CASSYNRETTEAFF. In DNA, the CDR3 is TGTGCCAGCAGTTACAACAGGGAGACCACTGAAGCTTTCTTT.

Of note for this clone: Other DNA variants within this sample encode the same CDR3. The chain combines TRBV5-1 with TRBJ2-5; 7 bases line up with TRBD2. J gave up 4 bases and V 1 base, and 4 bases lay outside the gene matches. The length of the CDR3 is 14 residues. Looked up from germline, CDR1 is SGHRS and CDR2 is YFSETQ. CDR3 in DNA: TGCGCCAGCAGCTTGTTGGGGAGGGGAGAGACCCAGTACTTC. It specifies CASSLLGRGETQYF. Full variable domain (outside the CDR3, taken from reference TRBV5-1 and TRBJ2-5): KAGVTQTPRYLIKTRGQQVTLSCSPISGHRSVSWYQQTPGQGLQFLFEYFSETQRNKGNFPGRFSGRQFSNSRSEMNVSTLELGDSALYLCASSLLGRGETQYFGPGTRLLVL.

This clone was detected a few times. As DNA, the CDR3 is TGTGCCAGTAGTATGAGGACAGGTTCCACCGGGGAGCTGTTTTTT. It yields the protein CASSMRTGSTGELFF. The chain carries TRBV19 and TRBJ2-2, with 7 bases identical to TRBD1. This CDR3 comprises 15 residues. Looked up from germline, CDR1 is LNHDA and CDR2 is SQIVND (reference sequence). Trimming removed 3 bases from V and 4 bases from J; junction bases left unmatched: 5.

The chain couples TRBV7-7 to TRBJ2-3, with D hard to call. The CDR3 is made up of 13 amino acids. Germline V CDR1 and CDR2: SSHAT, FNYEAQ (reference sequence). For the CDR3, the DNA is TGTGCTAGTCAAATGTCTAGCACAGATACGCAGTATTTT. Translation gives CASQMSSTDTQYF. Drawing the rest from reference TRBV7-7 and TRBJ2-3, the complete variable domain is GAGVSQSPRYKVTKRGQDVTLRCDPISSHATLYWYQQALGQGPEFLTYFNYEAQPDKSGLPSDRFSAERPEGSISTLTIQRTEQRDSAMYRCASQMSSTDTQYFGPGTRLTVL.

This chain joins TRBV10-2 and TRBJ1-5; 8 nucleotides agree with TRBD1. CDR1 is WSHSY, CDR2 SAAADI, per germline. After removal of 2 bases from V and 3 bases from J, the junction contained 3 bases not matched to a gene. CDR3 length: 15 residues. In DNA form, the CDR3 reads TGCGCCAGCAGTGAGGCAGGGGGCTACAATCAGCCCCAGCATTTT. Its translation is CASSEAGGYNQPQHF.

The rearrangement uses TRBV7-2 and TRBJ1-6; D possibly corresponds to TRBD1 (6 bases). This CDR3 comprises 16 residues. The V and J ends lost 6 bases and 10 bases respectively, with 22 bases between them. Germline CDR1 SGHTA, CDR2 FQGNSA. The CDR3 nucleotides are TGTGCCAGCAGTTTTTACCGGGACATCGCGGCATCACCCCTCCACTTT. Translated: CASSFYRDIAASPLHF.

The genes are TRBV7-8 and TRBJ1-6; D uncertain. The CDR3 contains 15 residues. From germline, CDR1 is SGHVS and CDR2 FQNEAQ. Trimming removed 1 base from V and 7 bases from J, with 11 bases in between. CDR3 DNA sequence: TGTGCCAGCAGCTTAGGAGCGCGCGCGAATTCACCCCTCCACTTT. Translation gives CASSLGARANSPLHF.

The genes are TRBV4-1 and TRBJ2-3, with a weak D call TRBD2 (5 bases). Germline loops: CDR1 MGHRA, CDR2 YSYEKL. Trimming cost V 3 bases and J 2 bases, with 15 bases left between them. This CDR3 is built from 16 residues. CDR3 sequence (DNA): TGCGCCAGCAGCCACGACCAGGATAGCGCCACAGATACGCAGTATTTT. Translated: CASSHDQDSATDTQYF.

The chain combines TRBV7-8 with TRBJ2-5, with 16 bases identical to TRBD2. Germline CDR1 SGHVS, CDR2 FQNEAQ. V dropped 9 bases and J dropped 5; count of bases not matched to a gene: 9. The length of the CDR3 is 16 residues. The chain's CDR3 is CASFPGLAGGGETQYF. As DNA, the CDR3 is TGTGCCAGTTTTCCGGGACTAGCGGGGGGGGGCGAGACCCAGTACTTC.

DNA for the CDR3: TGCAGCGTTGCTGGCACGGGGGAGCAGTACTTC. Translated, it gives CSVAGTGEQYF. The genes are TRBV29-1 and TRBJ2-7; D may be TRBD2 (5 bases). Trimming left V 4 bases short and J 7 bases short, with 11 bases between. This CDR3 is 11 amino acids long. Germline loops: CDR1 SQVTM, CDR2 ANQGSEA.

The J gene is TRBJ2-7, the V gene TRBV14, with D possibly TRBD2 on 6 matching bases. CDR3 length equals 16 residues. CDR1 is SGHDN, CDR2 FVKESK, per germline. V lost 4 bases to trimming and J lost 3 bases, with 19 bases between them. DNA for the CDR3: TGTGCCAGCAGCCCCGGAGGATTCGGAGGGGTCTACGAGCAGTACTTC. Encoded protein: CASSPGGFGGVYEQYF.

This chain joins TRBV27 and TRBJ1-2; the match to TRBD1 covers 7 bases. The CDR3 has 13 amino acids. The germline V gene has CDR1 MNHEY and CDR2 SMNVEV (reference sequence). V lost 2 bases and J lost 6; bases outside the gene matches: 3. The CDR3 DNA is TGTGCCAGCAGTTTAGGAGGGACAGATGGCTACACCTTC. Amino acid sequence: CASSLGGTDGYTF.

V is TRBV11-3 and J is TRBJ1-1; D unresolved. The CDR3 length is 15 residues. Germline CDR1 and CDR2: SGHNT and YENEEA. The V end was cut by 2 bases, the J end by 2 bases, with 12 bases between. The CDR3 here is CASSLHSGRNTEAFF. The DNA of the CDR3 is TGTGCCAGCAGCTTACACTCGGGGAGAAACACTGAAGCTTTCTTT.

The chain is built from TRBV29-1 and TRBJ2-7; tentative D call: TRBD2 (5 bases). The CDR3 consists of 13 residues. Germline V gene sequence: CDR1 SQVTM, CDR2 ANQGSEA. Deletions cut 2 bases from V and 3 bases from J, with 11 bases between. CDR3 region: CSVELPGYYEQYF. The CDR3 coding sequence is TGCAGCGTTGAACTCCCGGGGTACTACGAGCAGTACTTC.

The chain joins TRBV6-1 to TRBJ1-5; D call uncertain. V was cut by 4 bases and J by 0 bases, with 10 bases left in between. Germline loops: CDR1 MNHNS, CDR2 SASEGT. The CDR3 spans 15 residues. CDR3 region: CASSAGPSSNQPQHF. CDR3 sequence (DNA): TGTGCCAGCAGTGCAGGCCCCAGTAGCAATCAGCCCCAGCATTTT.

The chain recombines TRBV4-1 with TRBJ1-1; D remains ambiguous. Germline V gene lookup returns CDR1 MGHRA and CDR2 YSYEKL. The CDR3 has 12 residues. With 3 bases removed from V and 2 bases from J, the gap between germline ends came to 4 bases. CDR3 sequence: CASSHVNTEAFF. CDR3 DNA: TGCGCCAGCAGCCACGTTAACACTGAAGCTTTCTTT.

The chain recombines TRBV6-6 with TRBJ2-7; weak D call: TRBD1 (6 bases). V was clipped by 6 bases and J by 6 bases, with 15 bases between them. Germline lookup yields CDR1 MNHNY and CDR2 SVGAGI (reference sequence). The CDR3 covers 13 residues. The CDR3 region is CASSNRQAREQYF. In nucleotides, the CDR3 is TGTGCCAGCAGCAACCGACAGGCACGCGAGCAGTACTTC.

This clone turned up a few times. This chain links TRBV5-1 with TRBJ1-3; no clear D. V was cut by 1 base and J by 0 bases, with 8 bases left in between. This CDR3 is built from 15 residues. Germline CDR1 and CDR2: SGHRS and YFSETQ. Here the CDR3 DNA reads TGCGCCAGCAGCTTGTATCTTTCCTCTGGAAACACCATATATTTT. Protein sequence: CASSLYLSSGNTIYF.

The gene calls are TRBV5-1 and TRBJ2-5, with 13 bases that match TRBD2. The V gene's germline CDR1 is SGHRS and CDR2 YFSETQ. This CDR3 has 16 residues. Trimming cost V 3 bases and J 0 bases; bases outside gene matches: 2. The chain's CDR3 is CASSWGLAGYQETQYF. In DNA form, the CDR3 reads TGCGCCAGCAGCTGGGGACTAGCGGGGTACCAAGAGACCCAGTACTTC.

This rearrangement joins TRBV19 to TRBJ2-2; D might be TRBD2 (5 bases). Germline values: CDR1 LNHDA, CDR2 SQIVND (reference sequence). The CDR3 runs 13 residues. With 3 bases removed from V and 9 bases from J, the gap between germline ends came to 11 bases. The CDR3 nucleotides are TGTGCCAGTAGTATGGAGGTGGCTTGGGAGCTGTTTTTT. It is translated as CASSMEVAWELFF.

The rearrangement links TRBV18 to TRBJ2-7; 11 bases agree with TRBD1. The V and J ends lost 3 bases and 6 bases, in that order; junction bases with no gene match: 4. This CDR3 has 14 residues. From germline, CDR1 is KGHSH and CDR2 LQKENI. DNA for the CDR3: TGTGCCAGCTCACCCGGGGACAGGGGGTTCGAGCAGTACTTC. Translated, it gives CASSPGDRGFEQYF. Full variable domain (outside the CDR3, taken from reference TRBV18 and TRBJ2-7): NAGVMQNPRHLVRRRGQEARLRCSPMKGHSHVYWYRQLPEEGLKFMVYLQKENIIDESGMPKERFSAEFPKEGPSILRIQQVVRGDSAAYFCASSPGDRGFEQYFGPGTRLTVT.

The chain carries TRBV28 and TRBJ1-2, with 8 nucleotides matching TRBD1. V lost 8 bases, J lost 3 bases, and 5 bases stayed unmatched. CDR1 MDHEN and CDR2 SYDVKM come from the germline V gene. This CDR3 comprises 13 residues. CDR3 nucleotides: TGTGCCAGCGGTCACAGGGGGGACTATGGCTACACCTTC. Translating gives CASGHRGDYGYTF.

V gene TRBV7-6 combines with J gene TRBJ2-7; maybe TRBD1 (6 bases). Germline CDR1 is SGHVS and CDR2 is FNYEAQ. V was cut by 5 bases and J by 2 bases, with 13 bases left in between. This CDR3 spans 14 amino acids. The CDR3 reads CASSPGGVPYEQYF. In DNA, the CDR3 is TGTGCCAGCAGCCCTGGGGGCGTTCCCTACGAGCAGTACTTC.

The rearrangement links TRBV7-9 to TRBJ1-2, with 8 bases aligning to TRBD1. CDR3 length equals 15 residues. V lost 5 bases and J lost 1; bases outside the gene matches: 6. CDR1 is SEHNR, CDR2 FQNEAQ, per germline (reference sequence). The CDR3 sequence is CASSDRDRSNYGYTF. CDR3 in DNA: TGTGCCAGCAGCGACCGGGACAGGAGTAACTATGGCTACACCTTC. The full variable domain, with the rest looked up from reference TRBV7-9 and TRBJ1-2, is DTGVSQNPRHKITKRGQNVTFRCDPISEHNRLYWYRQTLGQGPEFLTYFQNEAQLEKSRLLSDRFSAERPKGSFSTLEIQRTEQGDSAMYLCASSDRDRSNYGYTFGSGTRLTVV.

The chain is built from TRBV5-1 and TRBJ2-1, with a tentative D call TRBD1 (5 bases). V was pared by 0 bases and J by 9 bases, with 10 bases between. The CDR3 consists of 13 residues. Germline CDR1 reads SGHRS; CDR2 reads YFSETQ. CDR3 nucleotide sequence: TGCGCCAGCAGCTTGGAGGGGTACGGTGAGCAGTTCTTC. Translating gives CASSLEGYGEQFF.

The chain has TRBV15 and TRBJ1-4, with D tentatively TRBD1 (5 bases). The CDR3 has 16 residues. Germline CDR1 reads LNHNV; CDR2 reads YYDKDF (reference sequence). With 1 base removed from V and 5 bases from J, the gap between germline ends came to 14 bases. In DNA, the CDR3 is TGTGCCACCAGCAGAGGCCGAGGGAGGGGAAATGAAAAACTGTTTTTT. Translating gives CATSRGRGRGNEKLFF.